The 20 T cell receptor beta chains below come from one sample, sequenced in a study of T cell changes during pregnancy in multiple sclerosis. Libraries were prepared by immunoSEQ multiplex PCR; TCRdb keeps only in-frame clonotypes and omits some of them. The table has 35,000 to 40,000 clones, 88% seen once. Sequences were derived from CD8+ T cells from peripheral blood mononuclear cells, sampled in the third trimester of pregnancy. The receptors were sampled from a female donor with multiple sclerosis, enrolled in a pregnancy study.

The chain is built from TRBV6-5 and TRBJ1-5; 8 bases are a match to TRBD1. The CDR3 is 15 residues long. The germline gives CDR1 MNHEY, CDR2 SVGAGI. With 4 bases clipped from V and 1 base from J, the junction kept 3 bases outside the gene matches. The CDR3 loop reads CASSSGGESNQPQHF. Written as DNA, the CDR3 is TGTGCCAGCAGTTCAGGGGGCGAGAGCAATCAGCCCCAGCATTTT.

The V call is TRBV6-4, the J call TRBJ2-3; 14 nucleotides align to TRBD2. The CDR3 runs to 17 residues. The V gene's germline CDR1 is MRHNA and CDR2 SNTAGT. With 0 bases clipped from V and 1 base from J, the junction kept 0 bases outside the gene matches. The CDR3 DNA is TGTGCCAGCAGTGACTCGACTAGCGGGGGGGGCACAGATACGCAGTATTTT. Its protein is CASSDSTSGGGTDTQYF.

The gene calls are TRBV6-5 and TRBJ2-2; possible D gene TRBD1, 6 bases. Trimming removed 0 bases from V and 1 base from J, with 9 bases in between. This CDR3 contains 16 residues. The germline gives CDR1 MNHEY, CDR2 SVGAGI. CDR3 amino acids: CASSYSMGQNTGELFF. The CDR3 DNA follows: TGTGCCAGCAGTTACTCGATGGGACAGAACACCGGGGAGCTGTTTTTT.

The chain links TRBV9 to TRBJ2-2; D is undetermined. Trimming left V 2 bases short and J 8 bases short, with 10 bases between. The germline CDR1 and CDR2 sequences are SGDLS and YYNGEE. The CDR3 length is 13 residues. In DNA, the CDR3 is TGTGCCAGCAGCGTGGGCGAGTTAGGGGAGCTGTTTTTT. Translated, it gives CASSVGELGELFF.

V gene TRBV27 combines with J gene TRBJ2-5, with D maybe TRBD2 (5 bases). Trimming shortened V by 0 bases and J by 6 bases, and 17 bases separated the two germline ends. The CDR3 covers 16 residues. CDR1 and CDR2 from the germline V gene are MNHEY and SMNVEV (reference sequence). CDR3 bases: TGTGCCAGCAGTTTATCGATAAGGAGGCAGAATCAGACCCAGTACTTC. This encodes CASSLSIRRQNQTQYF.

The chain has TRBV27 and TRBJ1-4, with D hard to call. Per the germline V gene, CDR1 is MNHEY and CDR2 is SMNVEV (reference sequence). The CDR3 covers 16 residues. V gave up 0 bases and J gave up 0 bases, with 8 bases separating them. The CDR3 here is CASSLSPFATNEKLFF. As DNA, the CDR3 is TGTGCCAGCAGTTTATCCCCCTTCGCAACTAATGAAAAACTGTTTTTT.

Only one count was recorded for this clone. The chain carries TRBV11-2 and TRBJ2-5, with 9 bases fitting TRBD2. The V gene's germline CDR1 is SGHAT and CDR2 FQNNGV. V shed 0 bases, J shed 5 bases, and the junction held 4 bases outside the gene matches. The CDR3 is 15 amino acids. In nucleotides, the CDR3 is TGTGCCAGCAGCTTAGAGCCAAGCGGGGGGGAGACCCAGTACTTC. Its translation: CASSLEPSGGETQYF.

The chain is built from TRBV5-6 and TRBJ2-1, with 8 bases matching TRBD2. V was clipped by 4 bases and J by 1 base; unmatched bases: 1. The V gene's germline CDR1 is SGHDT and CDR2 YYEEEE. The CDR3 extends over 14 amino acids. CDR3 sequence (DNA): TGTGCCAGCAGCCCGGGGGGGTCCTACAATGAGCAGTTCTTC. Its translation: CASSPGGSYNEQFF.

The chain couples TRBV28 to TRBJ2-7, with TRBD1 identical over 8 bases. Trimming at V came to 3 bases and at J to 5 bases, leaving 15 bases not matched to a gene. The CDR3 covers 17 residues. Germline lookup yields CDR1 MDHEN and CDR2 SYDVKM. CDR3 sequence: CASSFVAVGQGFHEQYF. In DNA form, the CDR3 reads TGTGCCAGCAGTTTCGTCGCCGTTGGACAGGGTTTTCACGAGCAGTACTTC.

This sequence joins TRBV7-9 and TRBJ2-1, with 12 bases lining up with TRBD2. Germline values: CDR1 SEHNR, CDR2 FQNEAQ (reference sequence). The CDR3 consists of 15 residues. The trim removed 8 bases at V and 4 bases at J, leaving 6 bases unmatched. CDR3 in amino acids: CASAGGLAGYNEQFF. In DNA, the CDR3 is TGTGCCAGCGCAGGCGGACTAGCGGGGTACAATGAGCAGTTCTTC.

Written as DNA, the CDR3 is TGTGCCAGCAGTTGGACGGGGGGGGGTTGGGGCGGGGAGCTGTTTTTT. Its translation is CASSWTGGGWGGELFF. V usage is TRBV6-5 and J usage is TRBJ2-2, with TRBD2 identical over 8 bases. This CDR3 is built from 16 residues. Germline loops: CDR1 MNHEY, CDR2 SVGAGI. V was clipped by 4 bases and J by 7 bases; unmatched bases: 11.

This chain links TRBV4-1 with TRBJ2-1, with a tentative D call TRBD2 (5 bases). V was trimmed by 0 bases and J by 15 bases, leaving 24 bases between them. This CDR3 has 16 amino acids. Germline lookup yields CDR1 MGHRA and CDR2 YSYEKL. The DNA for the CDR3 is TGCGCCAGCAGCCAAGAGCGCAGGACCGAGGGTTACAGTCTGTTCTTC. Residues: CASSQERRTEGYSLFF.

This chain links TRBV4-2 with TRBJ2-3; 9 nucleotides agree with TRBD2. This CDR3 has 16 residues. With V trimmed by 0 bases and J by 4 bases, 5 bases remained unmatched. Germline-derived CDR1 and CDR2 are LGHNA and YNFKEQ. The CDR3 loop reads CASSQDAGGGADTQYF. Here the CDR3 DNA reads TGTGCCAGCAGCCAAGATGCGGGCGGGGGGGCAGATACGCAGTATTTT.

This clone was recorded only once. This sequence joins TRBV7-6 and TRBJ2-2; 8 positions agree with TRBD1. CDR1 SGHVS and CDR2 FNYEAQ come from the germline V gene. This CDR3 has 15 amino acids. The V and J ends lost 3 bases and 5 bases, in that order; junction bases with no gene match: 5. CDR3 in amino acids: CASSFRGRGTGELFF. The CDR3 DNA sequence: TGTGCCAGCAGCTTCAGGGGGCGCGGGACCGGGGAGCTGTTTTTT.

The rearrangement uses TRBV30 and TRBJ2-7, with D perhaps TRBD1 (5 bases). CDR3 length: 13 amino acids. CDR1 is GTSNPN and CDR2 is SVGIG in the germline V gene (reference sequence). Between the trimmed V and J ends, which lost 0 bases and 1 base, there was a span of 7 bases. The CDR3 is CAWSVGVSYEQYF. The CDR3 DNA follows: TGTGCCTGGAGTGTAGGGGTATCCTACGAGCAGTACTTC.

The rearrangement links TRBV7-8 to TRBJ2-5, with 14 bases matching TRBD2. CDR1 and CDR2 (germline): SGHVS, FQNEAQ. This CDR3 is built from 16 residues. The ends lost 5 bases at V and 3 bases at J; junction bases unmatched: 5. CDR3 in amino acids: CASSQLGLAGEETQYF. The CDR3 DNA reads as TGTGCCAGCAGCCAACTGGGACTAGCGGGGGAAGAGACCCAGTACTTC.

The chain employs TRBV29-1 and TRBJ2-3; D perhaps matches TRBD2 (5 bases). This CDR3 comprises 14 residues. With 2 bases removed from V and 3 bases from J, the gap between germline ends came to 12 bases. CDR1 SQVTM and CDR2 ANQGSEA come from the germline V gene. The chain's CDR3 is CSVERVRATDTQYF. The CDR3 coding sequence is TGCAGCGTTGAAAGGGTGAGGGCTACAGATACGCAGTATTTT.

This clone was observed a handful of times. This chain connects TRBV7-2 to TRBJ1-5; maybe TRBD1 (5 bases). V lost 1 base, J lost 6 bases, and 16 bases lay in between. This CDR3 region has 16 residues. The germline V gene has CDR1 SGHTA and CDR2 FQGNSA. The CDR3 region has the DNA TGTGCCAGCAGCTTAGGGGGCGACATAAGGGTTCAGCCCCAGCATTTT. This gives the protein CASSLGGDIRVQPQHF.

This sequence joins TRBV28 and TRBJ1-1; 7 nucleotides match TRBD1. The CDR3 sequence is 12 residues long. Germline V gene data show CDR1 as MDHEN and CDR2 as SYDVKM. The V gene end was trimmed by 6 bases and the J gene end by 4 bases; junction bases not matched to a gene: 2. The CDR3 sequence is CASSPGGTEAFF. In DNA, the CDR3 is TGTGCCAGCAGCCCAGGGGGCACTGAAGCTTTCTTT.

This rearrangement joins TRBV29-1 to TRBJ2-7; 8 bases agree with TRBD2. J gave up 0 bases and V 7 bases, and 5 bases lay outside the gene matches. The CDR3 runs 13 residues. Germline loops: CDR1 SQVTM, CDR2 ANQGSEA. Here the CDR3 DNA reads TGCAGCGCCACGGGAGGGCTCTCCTACGAGCAGTACTTC. This encodes CSATGGLSYEQYF.